The sequence of this T cell receptor (beta chain) was determined in a study of Tregs in tolerant kidney transplant recipients. General study findings and limits: Few patients were studied, so findings need validation in larger groups. Tregs expanded with activated donor B cells seemed most donor-specific.

Germline loops: CDR1 SGHRS, CDR2 YFSETQ. The CDR3 loop spans 15 amino acids. The V gene lost 3 bases and the J gene lost 6 bases, with 13 bases spanning the gap. As for this clone: Its antigen is currently unknown.

Thawed PBMCs were FACS-sorted into unstimulated CD4+CD25+CD127- regulatory T cells, CD4+CD25- non-regulatory cells, CD4 and CD8 cells. The assay was immunoSEQ multiplex PCR, and TCRdb's table has in-frame clones only and misses some. The profile shows roughly 46,000 clones, about 89% of them singletons. The sequence was obtained from a human donor in good health. The chain couples TRBV5-1 to TRBJ1-6; possibly TRBD1 for D (6 bases). Sequenced sample: Tregs from blood. CDR3 in amino acids: CASSSTGAPNSPLHF. The CDR3 DNA follows: TGCGCCAGCAGCTCGACGGGGGCTCCTAATTCACCCCTCCACTTT.